The rows below give T cell receptor beta chains drawn from one sample of a study of blood T cell repertoires in COVID-19. TCRdb's copy holds only in-frame clones and misses some; the assay was immunoSEQ multiplex PCR. The sample has 250,000 or so clones; around four fifths are singletons. The specimen sequenced was PBMCs or T cells enriched from blood (not recorded which). The receptor set was obtained from a woman aged 40-49 years who had been exposed to COVID-19. The conserved cysteine and the conserved F or W are not part of the CDR3 here.

11,TRBJ1-4,TRBV11-2,ASSLMGTAKLF
13,TRBJ2-1,TRBV7-3,ASSLSTGGYNEQF
13,TRBJ2-3,TRBV18,ASSSRDRFTDTQY
13,TRBJ2-3,TRBV27,ASSLRDSHTDTQY
12,TRBJ2-5,TRBV2,ASSGDYNQETQY
11,TRBJ1-2,TRBV19,ASSIWGGAGYT
12,TRBJ1-5,TRBV19,ASGDRSVNQPQH
13,TRBJ1-2,TRBV5-1,ASSLVAGTNYGYT
10,TRBJ1-2,TRBV7-9,ASSFYDYGYT
15,TRBJ2-3,TRBV4-1,ASSQVPSGGYTDTQY
13,TRBJ2-1,TRBV5-1,ASSSGVGTYNEQF
10,TRBJ2-1,TRBV5-5,ASSIQGFEQF
14,TRBJ1-5,TRBV4-1,ASRTTGGGPGQPQH
12,TRBJ2-4,TRBV5-1,ASSPEGAKNIQY
12,TRBJ1-4,TRBV18,ASSPGQYNEKLF
12,TRBJ1-3,TRBV5-1,ASSPDRGEATIY
15,TRBJ1-3,TRBV19,ASRKQQGGVSGNTIY
15,TRBJ2-3,TRBV5-1,ASSSTSGGSSTDTQY
13,TRBJ2-4,TRBV6-5,ASSYLGLGEDIQY
11,TRBJ1-5,TRBV11-2,ASSLERSQPQH
9,TRBJ2-1,TRBV29-1,SGLTGNEQF
11,TRBJ1-6,TRBV7-9,ASSFPGASPLH
14,TRBJ2-7,TRBV9,ASSARGTSGAYEQY
13,TRBJ2-2,TRBV9,ASSVLSGLTGELF
12,TRBJ2-5,TRBV5-4,ASSLGTGDETQY
13,TRBJ1-5,TRBV19,ASSSTGIYGQPQH
11,TRBJ1-1,TRBV12-3/TRBV12-4,ASSLSGNTEAF
14,TRBJ2-7,TRBV7-2,ASSLVSSGGAYEQY